The clone carrying this T cell receptor beta chain was found a few times. Its target is not known. TCRdb reanalysed the 5' RACE reads using MiXCR and keeps one entry per CDR3 protein. The sample records approximately 670,000 distinct CDR3 sequences, 6.1% being singletons. Germline loops: CDR1 SEHNR, CDR2 FQNEAQ (reference sequence). The CDR3 runs to 15 residues. The ends lost 2 bases at V and 5 bases at J; junction bases unmatched: 5. This record comes from a study of identical twins. Overall study results and limits: Whereas memory repertoires showed no such difference, abundant cord blood beta clonotypes carried fewer insertions.

The sequencing sample was made of naive T cells sorted from blood. This TCR was sampled from a man younger than 30 in good health. The V and J genes are TRBV7-9 and TRBJ2-2; 7 positions match TRBD1. The DNA of the CDR3 is TGTGCCAGCAGCTTACGGGACAGCGCAACCGGGGAGCTGTTTTTT. It translates to CASSLRDSATGELFF.